This TCR beta chain was retrieved from a study of T cell responses to AZD1222 COVID-19 vaccine. Study in general: Second doses were pooled across both intervals (about 4 or about 12 weeks).

Only in-frame clones appear in the TCRdb table, and some are missing; sequencing was by immunoSEQ multiplex PCR. The sample yields about 140,000 clones, around nine tenths seen once. The CDR3 loop spans 15 amino acids. The V segment lost 2 bases and the J segment 1 base; nucleotides outside the gene matches: 4. Germline-derived CDR1 and CDR2 are MDHEN and SYDVKM. Overall study results and limits: Recipients of AZD1222 seropositive at baseline numbered only 5 or 6.

For this clone: Its antigen is not known.

This rearrangement joins TRBV28 to TRBJ2-5, with 7 bases fitting TRBD2. Sequenced here: peripheral blood, sampled on day 0 of AZD1222 vaccination. This sequence was found in an adult in good health. CDR3 in DNA: TGTGCCAGCAGTTTACGGCTAGCGGTCCAAGAGACCCAGTACTTC. Protein sequence: CASSLRLAVQETQYF.